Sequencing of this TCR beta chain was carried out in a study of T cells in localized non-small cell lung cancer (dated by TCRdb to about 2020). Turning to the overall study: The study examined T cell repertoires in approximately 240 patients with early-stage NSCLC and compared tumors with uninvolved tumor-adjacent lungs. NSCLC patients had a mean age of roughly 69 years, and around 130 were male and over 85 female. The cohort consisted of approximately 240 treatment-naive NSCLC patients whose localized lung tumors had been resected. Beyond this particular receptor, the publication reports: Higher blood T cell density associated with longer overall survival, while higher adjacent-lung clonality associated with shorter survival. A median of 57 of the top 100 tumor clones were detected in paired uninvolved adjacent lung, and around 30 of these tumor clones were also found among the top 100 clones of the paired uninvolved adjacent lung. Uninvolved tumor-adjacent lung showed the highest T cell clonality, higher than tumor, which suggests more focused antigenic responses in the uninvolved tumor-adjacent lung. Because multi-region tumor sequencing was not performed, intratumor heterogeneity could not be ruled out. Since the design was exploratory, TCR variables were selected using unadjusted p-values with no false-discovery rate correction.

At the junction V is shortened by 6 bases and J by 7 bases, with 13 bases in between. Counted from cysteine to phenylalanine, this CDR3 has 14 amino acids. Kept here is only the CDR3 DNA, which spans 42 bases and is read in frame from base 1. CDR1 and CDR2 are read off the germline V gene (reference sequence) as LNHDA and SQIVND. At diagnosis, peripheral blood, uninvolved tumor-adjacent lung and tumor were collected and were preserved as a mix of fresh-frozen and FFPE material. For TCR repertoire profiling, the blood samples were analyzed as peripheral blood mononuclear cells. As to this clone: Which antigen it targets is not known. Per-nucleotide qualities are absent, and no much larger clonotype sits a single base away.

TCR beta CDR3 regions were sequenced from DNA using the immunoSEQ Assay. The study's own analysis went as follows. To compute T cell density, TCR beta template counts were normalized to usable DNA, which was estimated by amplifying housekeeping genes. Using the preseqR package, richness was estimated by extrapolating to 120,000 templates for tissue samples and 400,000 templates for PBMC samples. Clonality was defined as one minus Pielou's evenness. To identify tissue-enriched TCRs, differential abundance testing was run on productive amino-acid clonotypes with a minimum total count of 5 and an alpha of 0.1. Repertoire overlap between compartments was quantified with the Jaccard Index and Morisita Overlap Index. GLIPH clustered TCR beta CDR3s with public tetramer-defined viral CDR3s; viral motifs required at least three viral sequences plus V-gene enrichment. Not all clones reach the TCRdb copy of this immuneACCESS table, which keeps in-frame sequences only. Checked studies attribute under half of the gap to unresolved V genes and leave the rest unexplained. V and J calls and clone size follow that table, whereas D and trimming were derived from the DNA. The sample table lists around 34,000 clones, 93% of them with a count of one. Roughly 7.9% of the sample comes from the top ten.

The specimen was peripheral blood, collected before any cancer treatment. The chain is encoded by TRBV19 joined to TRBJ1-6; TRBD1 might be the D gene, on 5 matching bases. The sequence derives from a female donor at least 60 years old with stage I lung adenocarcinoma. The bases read TGTGCCAGTAGCACCGGGACGGTAAATTCACCCCTCCACTTT. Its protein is CASSTGTVNSPLHF.